The entry below describes one T cell receptor beta chain. Its target is unknown. These data are taken from a study of human T cells and chemical hapten exposure. The CDR3 totals 13 residues. Trimming at V came to 7 bases and at J to 7 bases, leaving 5 bases not matched to a gene. Germline-derived CDR1 and CDR2 are SNHLY and FYNNEI. Time point of the sample: pre-sensitization, week 0. Treatment of the sample: therapeutic diphenylcyclopropenone sensitization with weekly scalp DPC. Blood collection took place prior to placing each patch test. MiXCR, run by TCRdb on the RACE reads, gives a single entry per CDR3 protein. The table lists around 56,000 distinct CDR3 sequences, roughly a tenth of them singletons. Notes on the study in general: Large CDR3 similarity clusters arose significantly more often from expanded TCRs than from controls.

This chain connects TRBV2 to TRBJ1-4; TRBD1 agrees at 8 bases. The sequence derives from a man in his forties with alopecia areata. Some clones in this sample may be carry-over from other donors' samples. The starting material was whole blood, obtained in connection with sensitization to the hapten diphenylcyclopropenone (DPC). CDR3 bases: TGTGCCAGCATCCCGGACAGGGTTGAAAAACTGTTTTTT. This translates into CASIPDRVEKLFF.